This T cell receptor beta chain was recorded in a study of technical replicates of blood from a handful of donors. Some clones are missing from TCRdb's copy, which holds only in-frame ones; the method was immunoSEQ multiplex PCR. This table holds tens of thousands of clones, 90% to 96% found once. CDR1 is SEHNR, CDR2 FQNEAQ, per germline (reference sequence). V lost 2 bases to trimming and J lost 0 bases; unmatched junction nucleotides: 5. The CDR3 runs 16 residues. The sequenced sample was T cells isolated from PBMCs. J is TRBJ2-7 and V is TRBV7-9; 9 bases are shared with TRBD1. This sequence originates from a human donor in good health. The CDR3 bases are TGTGCCAGCAGCTTAACCCGGACAGGGGTCTCCTACGAGCAGTACTTC. It translates to CASSLTRTGVSYEQYF.